The 10 T cell receptor beta chains given below trace back to one sample, sequenced in a study of blood T cell repertoires in COVID-19. Clones were read by immunoSEQ multiplex PCR, and TCRdb kept only the in-frame ones, dropping some. The sample has around 240,000 clones, around 86% seen once. Sequenced material: PBMCs or T cells enriched from blood (not recorded which). The receptors were sampled from a woman between 45 and 60 years old who had recovered from COVID-19.

V gene TRBV7-6 combines with J gene TRBJ1-5, with D possibly TRBD1 on 5 matching bases. Trimming removed 1 base from V and 6 bases from J, with 16 bases in between. CDR3 length equals 16 residues. CDR1 is SGHVS, CDR2 FNYEAQ, per germline. The CDR3 sequence is CASSLGPLAGRQPQHF. For the CDR3, the DNA is TGTGCCAGCAGCTTAGGCCCCTTGGCAGGGCGTCAGCCCCAGCATTTT.

The gene calls are TRBV7-2 and TRBJ2-1; perhaps TRBD1 as D (5 bases). The CDR3 has 15 amino acids. Trimming pared 4 bases from V and 4 bases from J, leaving 14 bases between. Germline CDR1 reads SGHTA; CDR2 reads FQGNSA. The CDR3 DNA sequence: TGTGCCAGCAGCTCCTCCCTCGACAGTTACAATGAGCAGTTCTTC. Translated, it gives CASSSSLDSYNEQFF.

The V and J genes are TRBV9 and TRBJ1-2; no clear D gene. Germline V gene sequence: CDR1 SGDLS, CDR2 YYNGEE. The CDR3 is 12 amino acids. The V and J ends lost 3 bases and 8 bases respectively, with 11 bases between them. CDR3 nucleotides: TGTGCCAGCAGCGCCAGTGATTTAGGCTACACCTTC. Translated: CASSASDLGYTF.

This sequence joins TRBV13 and TRBJ1-2; 8 nucleotides align to TRBD1. Trimming at V came to 5 bases and at J to 3 bases, leaving 2 bases not matched to a gene. Germline loops: CDR1 PRHDT, CDR2 FYEKMQ (reference sequence). This CDR3 contains 13 residues. CDR3 bases: TGTGCCAGCAGCCAGACAGGGGACTATGGCTACACCTTC. Encoded protein: CASSQTGDYGYTF.

The genes are TRBV28 and TRBJ1-4; D perhaps matches TRBD1 (5 bases). The CDR3 contains 13 residues. V was trimmed by 10 bases and J by 4 bases, leaving 13 bases between them. Germline lookup yields CDR1 MDHEN and CDR2 SYDVKM. The CDR3 loop reads CATERQGNEKLFF. The DNA for the CDR3 is TGTGCCACCGAGAGGCAGGGTAATGAAAAACTGTTTTTT.

The chain joins TRBV7-6 to TRBJ1-2; 12 nucleotides agree with TRBD1. Trimming cost V 1 base and J 5 bases; bases outside gene matches: 11. CDR1 SGHVS and CDR2 FNYEAQ come from the germline V gene. The length of the CDR3 is 18 residues. The CDR3 protein is CASSLEPGQGATRYGYTF. CDR3 DNA sequence: TGTGCCAGCAGCTTAGAGCCGGGACAGGGGGCGACACGGTATGGCTACACCTTC.

This chain uses TRBV15 with TRBJ1-6; 7 bases fit TRBD1. V gave up 0 bases and J gave up 10 bases; unmatched junction bases: 6. The CDR3 sequence is 15 residues long. Per germline, CDR1 LNHNV and CDR2 YYDKDF (reference sequence). The CDR3 bases are TGTGCCACCAGCAGAGAAAGACAGGGCCTCTCACCCCTCCACTTT. Its protein product is CATSRERQGLSPLHF.

This clone occurred once. The chain joins TRBV6-5 to TRBJ1-2; D might be TRBD1 (5 bases). This CDR3 is 12 amino acids long. Germline V gives CDR1 MNHEY, CDR2 SVGAGI. Trimming removed 6 bases from V and 5 bases from J, with 10 bases in between. The DNA for the CDR3 is TGTGCCAGCAGGACAGACGGGTATGGCTACACCTTC. As protein: CASRTDGYGYTF.

The V call is TRBV30, the J call TRBJ2-7, with D maybe TRBD1 (5 bases). Trimming removed 0 bases from V and 0 bases from J, with 21 bases in between. This CDR3 has 18 amino acids. Germline CDR1 reads GTSNPN; CDR2 reads SVGIG (reference sequence). The CDR3 DNA reads TGTGCCTGGAGTGTATTTATGTATGGGGCGGCCAGCTCCTACGAGCAGTACTTC. It encodes CAWSVFMYGAASSYEQYF.

The gene calls are TRBV20-1 and TRBJ2-7; 7 positions match TRBD2. The CDR3 length is 15 residues. V gave up 3 bases and J gave up 7 bases; unmatched junction bases: 15. The germline gives CDR1 DFQATT, CDR2 SNEGSKA (reference sequence). In DNA, the CDR3 is TGCAGTGCTAGTACAATGCGGGAGATTGTGCGGGAGCAGTACTTC. This sequence encodes CSASTMREIVREQYF.